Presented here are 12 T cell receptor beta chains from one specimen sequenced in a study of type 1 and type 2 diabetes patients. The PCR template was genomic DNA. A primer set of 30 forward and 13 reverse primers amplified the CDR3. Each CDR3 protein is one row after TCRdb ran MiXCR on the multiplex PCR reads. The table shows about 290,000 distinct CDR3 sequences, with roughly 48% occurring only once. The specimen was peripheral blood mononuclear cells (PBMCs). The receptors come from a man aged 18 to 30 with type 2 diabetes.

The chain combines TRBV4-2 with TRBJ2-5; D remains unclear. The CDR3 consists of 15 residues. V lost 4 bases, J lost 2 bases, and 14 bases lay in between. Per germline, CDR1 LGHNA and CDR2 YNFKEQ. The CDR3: CASSPAFSAQETQYF. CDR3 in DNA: TGTGCCAGCAGCCCGGCGTTCTCCGCACAAGAGACCCAGTACTTC.

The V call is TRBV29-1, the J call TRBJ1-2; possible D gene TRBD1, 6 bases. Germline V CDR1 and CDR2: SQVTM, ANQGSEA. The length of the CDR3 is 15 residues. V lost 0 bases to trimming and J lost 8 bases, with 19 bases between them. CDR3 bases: TGCAGCGTTGAAGAAGGGTGGGGAACAGGGAACGGCTACACCTTC. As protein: CSVEEGWGTGNGYTF.

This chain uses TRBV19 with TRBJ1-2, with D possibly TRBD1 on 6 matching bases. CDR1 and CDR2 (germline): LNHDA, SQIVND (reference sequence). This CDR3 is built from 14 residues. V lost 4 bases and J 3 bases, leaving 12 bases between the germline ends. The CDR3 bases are TGTGCCAGTAGTACCCTCAGGACAGACTATGGCTACACCTTC. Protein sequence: CASSTLRTDYGYTF.

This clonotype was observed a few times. This CDR3 is CASSTFVNEQFF. CDR3 DNA sequence: TGTGCCAGTAGTACGTTTGTCAATGAGCAGTTCTTC. The V and J genes are TRBV19 and TRBJ2-1; D is unresolved. Germline values: CDR1 LNHDA, CDR2 SQIVND (reference sequence). V lost 4 bases and J 6 bases, leaving 7 bases between the germline ends. The CDR3 is 12 residues long.

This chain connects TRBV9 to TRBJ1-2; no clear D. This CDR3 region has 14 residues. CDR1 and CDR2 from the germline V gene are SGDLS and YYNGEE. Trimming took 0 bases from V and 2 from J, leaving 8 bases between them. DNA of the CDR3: TGTGCCAGCAGCGTAGCCGACACGAACTATGGCTACACCTTC. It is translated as CASSVADTNYGYTF.

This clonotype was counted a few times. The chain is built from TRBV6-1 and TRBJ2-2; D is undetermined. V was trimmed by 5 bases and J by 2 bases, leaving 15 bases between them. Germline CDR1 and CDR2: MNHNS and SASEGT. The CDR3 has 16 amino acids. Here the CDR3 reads CASSRPLGGNTGELFF. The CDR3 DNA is TGTGCCAGCAGTCGTCCGTTAGGCGGCAACACCGGGGAGCTGTTTTTT.

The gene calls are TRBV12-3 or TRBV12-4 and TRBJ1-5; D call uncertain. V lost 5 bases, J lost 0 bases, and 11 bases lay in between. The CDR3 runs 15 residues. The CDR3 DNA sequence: TGTGCCAGCAGTAAACGAGAGTCTAGCAATCAGCCCCAGCATTTT. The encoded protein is CASSKRESSNQPQHF.

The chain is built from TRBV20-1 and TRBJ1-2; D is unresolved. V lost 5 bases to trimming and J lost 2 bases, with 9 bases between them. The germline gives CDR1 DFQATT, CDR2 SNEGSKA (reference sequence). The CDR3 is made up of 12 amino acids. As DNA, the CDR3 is TGCAGTGCTCTGGCAGGCAACTATGGCTACACCTTC. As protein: CSALAGNYGYTF.

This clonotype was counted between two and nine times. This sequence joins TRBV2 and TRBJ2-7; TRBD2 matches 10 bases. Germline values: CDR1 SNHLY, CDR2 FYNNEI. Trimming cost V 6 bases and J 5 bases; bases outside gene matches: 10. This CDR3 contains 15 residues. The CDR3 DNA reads TGTGCCAGCAGGAGGGAAGCGGGGGGGACAAACGAGCAGTACTTC. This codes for CASRREAGGTNEQYF.

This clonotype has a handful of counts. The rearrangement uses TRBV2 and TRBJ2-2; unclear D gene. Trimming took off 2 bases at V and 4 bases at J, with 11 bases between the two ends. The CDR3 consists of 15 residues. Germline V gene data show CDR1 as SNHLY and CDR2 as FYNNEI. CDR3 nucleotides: TGTGCCAGCAGTGAATTTGGGCCGCTCACCGGGGAGCTGTTTTTT. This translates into CASSEFGPLTGELFF. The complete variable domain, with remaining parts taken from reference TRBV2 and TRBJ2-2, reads EPEVTQTPSHQVTQMGQEVILRCVPISNHLYFYWYRQILGQKVEFLVSFYNNEISEKSEIFDDQFSVERPDGSNFTLKIRSTKLEDSAMYFCASSEFGPLTGELFFGEGSRLTVL.

In DNA form, the CDR3 reads TGTGCCAGTAGTCCCACTAGCGGGAGGGCCATATTGGGCGAGCAGTACTTC. This gives the protein CASSPTSGRAILGEQYF. This chain uses TRBV19 with TRBJ2-7, with 13 bases identical to TRBD2. Germline assignment: CDR1 LNHDA and CDR2 SQIVND (reference sequence). This CDR3 has 17 amino acids. The V gene end was trimmed by 5 bases and the J gene end by 6 bases; junction bases not matched to a gene: 13.

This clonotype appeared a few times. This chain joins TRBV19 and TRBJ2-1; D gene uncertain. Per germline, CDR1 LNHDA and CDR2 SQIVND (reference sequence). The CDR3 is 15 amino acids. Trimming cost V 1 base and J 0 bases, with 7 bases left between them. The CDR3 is CASSIGTSSYNEQFF. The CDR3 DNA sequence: TGTGCCAGTAGTATAGGCACGAGCTCCTACAATGAGCAGTTCTTC.